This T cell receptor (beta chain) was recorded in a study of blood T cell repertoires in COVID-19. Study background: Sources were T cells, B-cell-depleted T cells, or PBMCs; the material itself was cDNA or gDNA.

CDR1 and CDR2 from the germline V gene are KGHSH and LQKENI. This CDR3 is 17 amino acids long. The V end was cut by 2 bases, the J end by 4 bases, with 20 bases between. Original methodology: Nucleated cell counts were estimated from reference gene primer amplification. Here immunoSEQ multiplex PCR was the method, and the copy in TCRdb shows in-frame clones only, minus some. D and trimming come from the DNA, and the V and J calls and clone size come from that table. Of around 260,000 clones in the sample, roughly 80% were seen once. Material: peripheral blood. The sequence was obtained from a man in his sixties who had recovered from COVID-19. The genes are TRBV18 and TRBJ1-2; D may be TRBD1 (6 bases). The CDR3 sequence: CASSPFGQSTGGYGYTF. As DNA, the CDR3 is TGTGCCAGCTCACCATTTGGACAGTCGACCGGTGGCTATGGCTACACCTTC.